These 10 T cell receptor beta chains originate from one sample sequenced in a study of cytomegalovirus exposure and HLA in healthy donors. The PCR made use of 60 Vbeta and 13 Jbeta primers. Using immunoSEQ multiplex PCR, the repertoire was profiled, and TCRdb retains in-frame clones only, with some absent. The top ten hold around 0.24% of the sample, which has 150,000 to 200,000 clones, approximately 81% seen once. The sequencing sample was made of PBMCs. All receptors come from a boy younger than 18 in good health and CMV-seronegative.

A single count supports this clone. V gene TRBV9 combines with J gene TRBJ1-1; TRBD1 matches 9 bases. J was trimmed by 2 bases and V by 7 bases; bases with no gene match: 6. This CDR3 comprises 14 residues. Germline V gives CDR1 SGDLS, CDR2 YYNGEE. The CDR3 DNA follows: TGTGCCAGCGCGGGGACAGGGAAAAACACTGAAGCTTTCTTT. This translates into CASAGTGKNTEAFF.

The rearrangement joins TRBV9 to TRBJ2-3, with 10 bases lining up with TRBD1. Germline CDR1 SGDLS, CDR2 YYNGEE. V was clipped by 3 bases and J by 5 bases; unmatched bases: 12. This CDR3 has 17 amino acids. The CDR3 DNA reads as TGTGCCAGCAGCGACCACACCGGGACAGGGGAAAGAGATACGCAGTATTTT. Protein product: CASSDHTGTGERDTQYF.

The chain uses TRBV6-5 and TRBJ2-7; a weak D match, TRBD1 (6 bases). CDR3 length: 15 residues. Germline CDR1 and CDR2: MNHEY and SVGAGI. V was shortened by 0 bases and J by 3 bases, with 12 bases between the two germline ends. The CDR3 region has the DNA TGTGCCAGCAGTTACTCCTTACAGGGAATCTACGAGCAGTACTTC. Its protein is CASSYSLQGIYEQYF.

The chain couples TRBV4-2 to TRBJ2-7; TRBD1 matches 7 bases. V lost 0 bases and J lost 3; bases outside the gene matches: 2. The CDR3 has 14 residues. Looked up from germline, CDR1 is LGHNA and CDR2 is YNFKEQ. CDR3 loop: CASSQEQGNYEQYF. CDR3 bases: TGTGCCAGCAGCCAAGAACAGGGGAACTACGAGCAGTACTTC.

This chain links TRBV6-4 with TRBJ1-1; 8 nucleotides align to TRBD1. The germline CDR1 and CDR2 sequences are MRHNA and SNTAGT. The CDR3 contains 14 residues. Losses at the gene ends were 6 bases for V and 4 bases for J; bases not matched to a gene: 7. CDR3 protein: CASRVGQGSTEAFF. In DNA form, the CDR3 reads TGTGCCAGCAGGGTCGGACAGGGTAGCACTGAAGCTTTCTTT.

J is TRBJ2-3 and V is TRBV11-2; 9 bases map to TRBD1. Per germline, CDR1 SGHAT and CDR2 FQNNGV. There are 15 residues in the CDR3. Trimming at V came to 5 bases and at J to 5 bases, leaving 8 bases not matched to a gene. CDR3 region: CASSATGGQIDTQYF. CDR3 coding DNA: TGTGCCAGCAGCGCCACAGGGGGCCAGATAGATACGCAGTATTTT.

This clone showed up just a few times. The genes are TRBV10-3 and TRBJ1-1, with unresolved D. The CDR3 consists of 13 residues. Between the trimmed V and J ends, which lost 6 bases and 8 bases, there was a span of 16 bases. CDR1 is ENHRY, CDR2 SYGVKD, per germline. CDR3 loop: CAIRDSTGAEAFF. In DNA, the CDR3 is TGTGCCATCAGGGACTCAACTGGAGCAGAAGCTTTCTTT.

This chain links TRBV29-1 with TRBJ2-7; D may be TRBD2 (5 bases). This CDR3 spans 13 amino acids. Germline lookup yields CDR1 SQVTM and CDR2 ANQGSEA. Trimming took off 5 bases at V and 3 bases at J, with 14 bases between the two ends. DNA for the CDR3: TGCAGCGTTCCCGGAAACACTAGCTACGAGCAGTACTTC. Translating gives CSVPGNTSYEQYF.

The rearrangement links TRBV4-1 to TRBJ1-2; D is possibly TRBD1 (5 bases). The germline V and J ends were trimmed by 0 bases and 5 bases, with 25 bases remaining between them. Germline CDR1 reads MGHRA; CDR2 reads YSYEKL. This CDR3 spans 19 amino acids. The CDR3 sequence is CASSQEGGAGRRPGYGYTF. For the CDR3, the DNA is TGCGCCAGCAGCCAAGAGGGCGGGGCAGGGCGACGTCCGGGATATGGCTACACCTTC.

This clone was observed a few times. This sequence joins TRBV5-1 and TRBJ1-1; 9 nucleotides align to TRBD1. The germline gives CDR1 SGHRS, CDR2 YFSETQ. CDR3 length: 14 amino acids. V was clipped by 4 bases and J by 1 base; unmatched bases: 2. The CDR3 DNA sequence: TGCGCCAGCAGCCCGGGACAGGGGAACACTGAAGCTTTCTTT. Amino acid sequence: CASSPGQGNTEAFF.